This T cell receptor (beta chain) was recorded in a study of T cell responses to AZD1222 COVID-19 vaccine. Trimming left V 4 bases short and J 2 bases short, with 21 bases between. The CDR3 consists of 18 residues. Germline lookup yields CDR1 MNHNS and CDR2 SASEGT. The table came from immunoSEQ multiplex PCR; TCRdb's copy has only in-frame clones and leaves some out. Here the sample spans approximately 50,000 clones, over 80% being singletons. Study-level results: Of spike-specific TCRs, nearly half reportedly target regions left unmutated in variants. Donors in the cohort were predominantly white British and more often female, and clonal diversity was possibly underestimated. Across spike, vaccine-associated CD4 TCRs were found, dominant at 160-218 and 743-854.

Regarding this clone: Its antigen is still unknown.

The receptor comes from an adult in good health. The sequenced sample was peripheral blood, obtained on day 0 of AZD1222 vaccination. V usage is TRBV6-1 and J usage is TRBJ2-1, with D perhaps assigned TRBD1 or TRBD2 (5 bases each). The CDR3 reads CASSGPLPGRVPYNEQFF. As DNA, the CDR3 is TGTGCCAGCAGTGGCCCCCTTCCAGGGCGGGTACCCTACAATGAGCAGTTCTTC.